The present entry profiles one TCR beta chain with its context. The sample is drawn from a study of blood T cell repertoires in COVID-19. Study processing details: Nucleated cell number was recorded as an estimate derived from reference gene primer amplification. The method was immunoSEQ multiplex PCR; TCRdb's version includes in-frame clones alone and lacks a portion of them. V and J calls and clone size are copied from that table; D and trimming were computed from the DNA. The data contain about 50,000 clones, about 91% of them seen just once; the ten biggest clones take up 4.5% to 5.5%. The sequenced sample consisted of peripheral blood. The receptor was derived from a man aged 45-65 years with active COVID-19.

The DNA of the CDR3 is TGCGCCAGCAGCCAAGATGGACTAGTACGCGACGAGCAGTACTTC. It encodes CASSQDGLVRDEQYF. V usage is TRBV4-1 and J usage is TRBJ2-7, with 7 bases that match TRBD2. Germline trimming cut 0 bases from V and 5 bases from J; bases unmatched to any gene: 7. CDR3 length: 15 residues. Germline V gene sequence: CDR1 MGHRA, CDR2 YSYEKL.